This TCR beta chain was observed in a study of blood T cell repertoires in COVID-19. Germline CDR1 reads SGDLS; CDR2 reads YYNGEE. V gave up 1 base and J gave up 4 bases, with 10 bases separating them. This CDR3 is 14 amino acids long. Using immunoSEQ multiplex PCR, the repertoire was profiled, and TCRdb retains in-frame clones only, with some absent. This table holds about 140,000 clones, approximately 80% found once. This receptor was obtained from an older woman with active or convalescent COVID-19. The chain combines TRBV9 with TRBJ2-3; tentative D call: TRBD1 (6 bases). The specimen sequenced was peripheral blood. This chain's CDR3 is CASSVIAGADTQYF. CDR3 DNA sequence: TGTGCCAGCAGCGTAATCGCAGGGGCAGATACGCAGTATTTT.